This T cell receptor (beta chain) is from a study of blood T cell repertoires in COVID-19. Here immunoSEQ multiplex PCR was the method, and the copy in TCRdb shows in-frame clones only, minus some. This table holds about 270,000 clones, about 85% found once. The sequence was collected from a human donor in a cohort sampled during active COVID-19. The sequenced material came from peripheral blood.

The CDR3 reads CASSSGGSGKETQYF. The CDR3 DNA reads as TGTGCCAGCAGTTCCGGCGGGAGTGGGAAAGAGACCCAGTACTTC. This rearrangement joins TRBV28 to TRBJ2-5; 7 positions match TRBD2. Germline lookup yields CDR1 MDHEN and CDR2 SYDVKM. With V trimmed by 4 bases and J by 3 bases, 8 bases remained unmatched. The CDR3 contains 15 residues. The full variable domain, in which reference TRBV28 and TRBJ2-5 provide the parts outside the CDR3, is DVKVTQSSRYLVKRTGEKVFLECVQDMDHENMFWYRQDPGLGLRLIYFSYDVKMKEKGDIPEGYSVSREKKERFSLILESASTNQTSMYLCASSSGGSGKETQYFGPGTRLLVL.